This is a list of T cell receptor beta chains from one sample in a study of shared clonotypes between healthy human individuals. Sequencing used immunoSEQ multiplex PCR; TCRdb keeps in-frame clones, though not all of them. The profile shows roughly 500,000 clones, almost 97% of them singletons. The specimen was naive CD4+ T cells sorted from blood. These receptors originate from a woman aged 25 to 45 in good health. Each CDR3 is given with its conserved first and last residue. D genes are given only for firm matches.

v_gene	len	j_gene	d_gene	CDR3aa
TRBV5-4	16	TRBJ2-7	.	CASSFGGSSVDGEQYF
TRBV5-1	15	TRBJ2-1	.	CASSLLDVGYSSQFF
TRBV15	15	TRBJ2-2	TRBD2	CATRYSGINTGELFF
TRBV7-8	15	TRBJ1-1	TRBD1	CASSKAGGRNTEAFF
TRBV5-1	15	TRBJ2-7	.	CASAPRVWGYYEQYF
TRBV28	16	TRBJ2-3	TRBD1	CASSLWDRAKTDTQYF
TRBV5-4	13	TRBJ2-3	.	CASSLWSTDTQYF
TRBV5-1	15	TRBJ2-7	.	CASSPRPGPSYEQYF
TRBV7-2	15	TRBJ2-1	.	CASSLVGSSYNEQFF
TRBV5-1	16	TRBJ2-1	TRBD2	CASSLVGGAGGNEQFF
TRBV19	14	TRBJ2-7	TRBD2	CATRTSGHSYEQYF
TRBV4-3	13	TRBJ1-2	.	CASSHWGGYGYTF
TRBV6-6	13	TRBJ1-5	.	CASSSVSNQPQHF
TRBV6-5	14	TRBJ2-3	.	CASADGIITDTQYF
TRBV2	13	TRBJ2-3	.	CASSPTETDTQYF
TRBV29-1	13	TRBJ2-7	.	CSVVSGVTYEQYF
TRBV7-3	15	TRBJ2-3	TRBD2	CASSPGLGSADTQYF
TRBV7-9	12	TRBJ1-1	.	CASSWTDTEAFF
TRBV4-1	14	TRBJ1-5	.	CASSQPVSNQPQHF
TRBV4-1	17	TRBJ2-2	TRBD2	CASSQVAGGPGTGELFF
TRBV7-3	14	TRBJ2-1	TRBD1	CASSTATGNNEQFF
TRBV4-1	15	TRBJ1-5	.	CASSQPGAGHQPQHF
TRBV28	16	TRBJ2-3	.	CASSLAGRGFTDTQYF
TRBV7-8	16	TRBJ1-5	TRBD1	CASSLARDRRDQPQHF
TRBV5-1	14	TRBJ2-1	.	CASSLPESSDEQFF
TRBV10-3	15	TRBJ2-2	TRBD2	CAISESGDNTGELFF
TRBV2	16	TRBJ2-7	TRBD2	CASRRNPGTSAYEQYF
TRBV6-1	14	TRBJ2-3	TRBD2	CASRTSGSGDTQYF
TRBV19	14	TRBJ2-6	.	CASSRSSGANVLTF
TRBV12-2	16	TRBJ2-2	.	CASRLGGLPNTGELFF
TRBV27	11	TRBJ1-1	.	CASRGRLEAFF
TRBV10-2	13	TRBJ2-7	.	CASSSDRFYEQYF
TRBV19	14	TRBJ2-4	.	CASSWSLAKNIQYF
TRBV19	15	TRBJ2-6	.	CASTFRSPGANVLTF
TRBV28	15	TRBJ2-3	TRBD2	CASRNLAGDRDTQYF
TRBV27	12	TRBJ2-5	TRBD2	CASRLAGGSQYF
TRBV19	12	TRBJ1-2	.	CASSIAQAGYTF
TRBV28	15	TRBJ1-2	TRBD1	CASSPPHRGVVGYTF
TRBV7-9	14	TRBJ2-4	.	CASSLSQAQDIQYF
TRBV28	15	TRBJ2-1	.	CASSGPIWRGGEQFF
TRBV7-2	13	TRBJ2-7	.	CASSTGALEEQYF